Listed below are T cell receptor beta chains from one sample, sequenced in a study of OX40 agonist ivuxolimab in advanced cancers. Sequencing was performed with immunoSEQ multiplex PCR; in TCRdb, only in-frame clones are kept and a portion is missing. The data show some 100,000 clones, 89% seen once. This specimen consisted of CD4+ or CD8+ T cells sorted from blood, obtained in a trial of the OX40 agonist ivuxolimab. The origin of the receptors is an adult with an advanced solid tumor such as melanoma, head and neck, liver or kidney cancer. Both conserved end residues are part of each CDR3.

cdr3_aa j_call v_call
CASSLVGVYGSGANVLTF TRBJ2-6 TRBV5-1
CASSEVNEQFF TRBJ2-1 TRBV2
CASSEPVLGREKKLFF TRBJ1-4 TRBV10-2
CASSRITSGTETQYF TRBJ2-5 TRBV28
CASTREVGYGYTF TRBJ1-2 TRBV7-2
CASSLRDSQPQHF TRBJ1-5 TRBV2
CASSLGDRLNEKLFF TRBJ1-4 TRBV5-1
CASSLDRGTEAFF TRBJ1-1 TRBV7-7
CASTGRVREKLFF TRBJ1-4 TRBV28
CASSPLDRQETQYF TRBJ2-5 TRBV11-1
CASSVEVGEYEQYF TRBJ2-7 TRBV9
CASRRGGLTDTQYF TRBJ2-3 TRBV6-5
CASSTGFPSAGNTIYF TRBJ1-3 TRBV6-6
CASSPVGGGDGTGFYEQYF TRBJ2-7 TRBV13
CASSPFGVGFTDTQYF TRBJ2-3 TRBV6-6
CASSVEEYGGLYNEQFF TRBJ2-1 TRBV9
CASNSGRTQETQYF TRBJ2-5 TRBV5-1
CASSFGSLNTEAFF TRBJ1-1 TRBV11-2
CASERGGPYNEQFF TRBJ2-1 TRBV6-1
CASSVGVAGGSAEQYF TRBJ2-7 TRBV9
CASSLRGSFWYF TRBJ2-7 TRBV6-6
CASRASAGEAFF TRBJ1-1 TRBV5-4
CASSQAQSSYEQYF TRBJ2-7 TRBV4-1
CAISEGLGNGELFF TRBJ2-2 TRBV10-3
CASGSGLGNTEAFF TRBJ1-1 TRBV19
CASSRSQETQYF TRBJ2-5 TRBV13
CASSLVASGYYEQYF TRBJ2-7 TRBV5-1
CASGRGRDTQYF TRBJ2-3 TRBV27
CASSADITGTGATEAFF TRBJ1-1 TRBV2
CASSPFSGGNTEAFF TRBJ1-1 TRBV19
CASSTKAVSNQPQHF TRBJ1-5 TRBV19
CASSAADNYGYTF TRBJ1-2 TRBV18
CASTNKGTNEKLFF TRBJ1-4 TRBV2
CASSYSSGDGYTF TRBJ1-2 TRBV6-5
CASRMNTEAFF TRBJ1-1 TRBV7-2
CASRETGTSGRWSTGELFF TRBJ2-2 TRBV19
CASTPTLASGYEQYF TRBJ2-7 TRBV28
CASSLGTASSTGELFF TRBJ2-2 TRBV7-6
CVISGGNEQFF TRBJ2-1 TRBV6-6
CARIGTPGIF TRBJ2-1 TRBV7-3
CASSVGQGSYYEQYF TRBJ2-7 TRBV5-1
CASSPPSGSTRNEQFF TRBJ2-1 TRBV7-9
CASGGTATNTGELFF TRBJ2-2 TRBV5-1
CATVAGNTIYF TRBJ1-3 TRBV15
CASSATTDTQYF TRBJ2-3 TRBV10-2
CASRGMNTEAFF TRBJ1-1 TRBV6-1
CAWKTPGSVSGNTIYF TRBJ1-3 TRBV30
CASSPTGGGIGTQYF TRBJ2-5 TRBV6-6